These 3 T cell receptor beta chains share one sample of origin, sequenced in a study of stem cell transplantation in POMP-related autoinflammatory disease. Produced via immunoSEQ multiplex PCR; TCRdb's table is partial and in-frame only. The table includes about 2,200 clones, over 75% detected once. Source: Tregs from PBMCs, taken after stem cell transplantation. The source is a human patient with POMP-related autoinflammation and immune dysregulation (PRAID). These T cells may partly come from the graft donor.

The chain carries TRBV7-9 and TRBJ2-7; D is perhaps TRBD2 (6 bases). V gave up 1 base and J gave up 3 bases, with 19 bases separating them. Germline lookup yields CDR1 SEHNR and CDR2 FQNEAQ (reference sequence). This CDR3 spans 17 amino acids. The CDR3 DNA follows: TGTGCCAGCAGCTTAGGATCCTTATGGCGGGAAAACTACGAGCAGTACTTC. It translates to CASSLGSLWRENYEQYF. Full variable domain (remainder filled in from reference TRBV7-9 and TRBJ2-7): DTGVSQNPRHKITKRGQNVTFRCDPISEHNRLYWYRQTLGQGPEFLTYFQNEAQLEKSRLLSDRFSAERPKGSFSTLEIQRTEQGDSAMYLCASSLGSLWRENYEQYFGPGTRLTVT.

The V and J genes are TRBV5-1 and TRBJ2-5; 12 nucleotides align to TRBD1. With 5 bases clipped from V and 1 base from J, the junction kept 12 bases outside the gene matches. Germline V gene lookup returns CDR1 SGHRS and CDR2 YFSETQ. The CDR3 loop spans 18 amino acids. CDR3 residues: CASRNHRDRGLLQETQYF. In DNA, the CDR3 is TGCGCCAGCAGAAACCACCGGGACAGGGGGCTCCTCCAAGAGACCCAGTACTTC.

The chain uses TRBV2 and TRBJ2-2; 11 bases map to TRBD2. Germline CDR1 and CDR2: SNHLY and FYNNEI. The CDR3 spans 16 residues. V lost 6 bases to trimming and J lost 3 bases; unmatched junction nucleotides: 6. CDR3 DNA sequence: TGTGCCAGCAGCTATAGCGGGGGGGCCCACACCGGGGAGCTGTTTTTT. Its protein product is CASSYSGGAHTGELFF.